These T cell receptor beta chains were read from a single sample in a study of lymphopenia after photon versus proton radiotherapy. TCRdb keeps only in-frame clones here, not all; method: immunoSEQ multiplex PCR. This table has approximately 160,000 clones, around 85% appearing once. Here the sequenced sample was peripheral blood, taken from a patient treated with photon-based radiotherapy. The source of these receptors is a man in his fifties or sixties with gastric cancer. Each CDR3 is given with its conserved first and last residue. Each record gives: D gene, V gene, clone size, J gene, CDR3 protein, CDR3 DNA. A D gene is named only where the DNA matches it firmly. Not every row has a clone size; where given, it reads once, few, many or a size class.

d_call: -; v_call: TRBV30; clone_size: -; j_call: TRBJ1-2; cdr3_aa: CAWNFGQKDGYTF; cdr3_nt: TGTGCCTGGAATTTCGGACAAAAAGATGGCTACACCTTC
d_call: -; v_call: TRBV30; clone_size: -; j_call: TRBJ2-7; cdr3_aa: CAWSKGSTYEQYF; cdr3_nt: TGTGCCTGGAGTAAGGGGAGCACCTACGAGCAGTACTTC
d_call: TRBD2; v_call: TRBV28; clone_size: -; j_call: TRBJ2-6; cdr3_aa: CASIPTGGAGSGANVLTF; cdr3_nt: TGTGCCAGCATCCCCACGGGAGGGGCAGGGTCTGGGGCCAACGTCCTGACTTTC
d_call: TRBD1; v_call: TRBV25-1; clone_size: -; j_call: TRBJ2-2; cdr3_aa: CASSRQGPGELFF; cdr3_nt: TGTGCCAGCAGCAGACAGGGGCCCGGGGAGCTGTTTTTT
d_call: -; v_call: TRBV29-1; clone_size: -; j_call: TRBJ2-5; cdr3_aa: CSVEEQVRETQYF; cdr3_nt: TGCAGCGTTGAAGAGCAGGTTCGGGAGACCCAGTACTTC
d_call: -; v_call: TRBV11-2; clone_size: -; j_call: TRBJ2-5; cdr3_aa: CASSARTLQETQYF; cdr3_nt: TGTGCCAGCAGCGCACGGACGCTTCAAGAGACCCAGTACTTC
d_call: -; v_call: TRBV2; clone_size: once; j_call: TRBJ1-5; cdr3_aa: CASSERTPGQPQHF; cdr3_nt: TGTGCCAGCAGTGAACGGACACCGGGCCAGCCCCAGCATTTT
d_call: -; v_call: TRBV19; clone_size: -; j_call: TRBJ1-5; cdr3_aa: CASSMVNSNQPQHF; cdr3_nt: TGTGCCAGTAGTATGGTCAATAGCAATCAGCCCCAGCATTTT
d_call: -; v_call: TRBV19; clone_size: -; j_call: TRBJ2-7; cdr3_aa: CASSGGSSYEQYF; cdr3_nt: TGTGCCAGTAGTGGTGGGAGCTCCTACGAGCAGTACTTC
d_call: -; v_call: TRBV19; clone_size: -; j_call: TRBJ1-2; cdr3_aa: CASSMAGEVYGYTF; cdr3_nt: TGTGCCAGTAGTATGGCAGGGGAAGTCTATGGCTACACCTTC
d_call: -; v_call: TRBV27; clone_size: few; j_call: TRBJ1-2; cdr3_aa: CASSPRRGGIYGYTF; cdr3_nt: TGTGCCAGCAGTCCAAGGCGTGGGGGAATATATGGCTACACCTTC
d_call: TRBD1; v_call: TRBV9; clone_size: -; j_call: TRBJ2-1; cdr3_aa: CASSIRQGAYNEQFF; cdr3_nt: TGTGCCAGCAGCATCCGACAGGGGGCCTACAATGAGCAGTTCTTC
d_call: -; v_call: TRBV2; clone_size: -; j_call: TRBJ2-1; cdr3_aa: CASRKRAPGTRVDEQFF; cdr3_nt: TGTGCCAGCAGGAAAAGGGCGCCTGGGACACGTGTGGATGAGCAGTTCTTC
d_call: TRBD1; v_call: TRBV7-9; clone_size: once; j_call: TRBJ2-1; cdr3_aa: CASSPGDRGYAEQFF; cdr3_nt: TGTGCCAGCAGCCCCGGGGACAGGGGATATGCTGAGCAGTTCTTC
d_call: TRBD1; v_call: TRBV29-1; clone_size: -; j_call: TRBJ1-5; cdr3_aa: CSPRQGNQPQHF; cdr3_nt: TGCAGCCCGCGACAGGGGAATCAGCCCCAGCATTTT
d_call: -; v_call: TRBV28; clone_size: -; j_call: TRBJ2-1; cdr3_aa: CASSFGSYNEQFF; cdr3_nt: TGTGCCAGCAGTTTCGGCTCCTACAATGAGCAGTTCTTC
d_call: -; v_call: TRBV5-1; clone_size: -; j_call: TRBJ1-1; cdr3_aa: CASSKEEMNTEAFF; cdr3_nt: TGCGCCAGCAGTAAGGAGGAGATGAACACTGAAGCTTTCTTT
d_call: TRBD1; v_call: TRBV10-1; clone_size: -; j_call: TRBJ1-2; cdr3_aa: CASRKPGQGDYGYTF; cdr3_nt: TGCGCCAGCAGAAAACCGGGACAGGGAGACTATGGCTACACCTTC
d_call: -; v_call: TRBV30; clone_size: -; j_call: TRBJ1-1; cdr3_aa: CAWGVGGTEAFF; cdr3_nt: TGTGCCTGGGGGGTTGGGGGCACTGAAGCTTTCTTT
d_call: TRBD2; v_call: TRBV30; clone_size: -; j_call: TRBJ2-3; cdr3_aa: CAWSVRGRALPSADTQYF; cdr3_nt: TGTGCCTGGAGTGTACGGGGGAGGGCCCTCCCGAGCGCAGATACGCAGTATTTT
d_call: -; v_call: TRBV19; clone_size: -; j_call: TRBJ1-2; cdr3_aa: CASSIPPRDYGYTF; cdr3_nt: TGTGCCAGTAGTATCCCCCCGAGGGACTATGGCTACACCTTC
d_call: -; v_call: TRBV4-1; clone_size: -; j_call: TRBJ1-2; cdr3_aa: CASSQEMTYRTHGYTF; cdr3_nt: TGCGCCAGCAGCCAAGAGATGACCTACAGAACCCATGGCTACACCTTC
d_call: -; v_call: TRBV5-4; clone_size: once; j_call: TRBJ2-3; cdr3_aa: CASSLGGGGTDTQYF; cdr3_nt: TGTGCCAGCAGCTTGGGAGGGGGGGGCACAGATACGCAGTATTTT
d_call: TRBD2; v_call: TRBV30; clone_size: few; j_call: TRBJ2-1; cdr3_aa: CAWKGLAGVEQFF; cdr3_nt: TGTGCCTGGAAAGGACTAGCGGGAGTTGAGCAGTTCTTC
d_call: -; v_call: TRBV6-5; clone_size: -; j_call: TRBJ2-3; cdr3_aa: CASSQRTTDTQYF; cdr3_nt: TGTGCCAGCAGTCAAAGGACGACAGATACGCAGTATTTT
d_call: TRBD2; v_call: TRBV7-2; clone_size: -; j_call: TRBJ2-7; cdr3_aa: CASSLTSGYEQYF; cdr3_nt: TGTGCCAGCAGCTTAACTAGCGGATACGAGCAGTACTTC
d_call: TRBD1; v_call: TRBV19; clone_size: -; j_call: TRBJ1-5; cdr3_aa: CASSKDRDSQPQHF; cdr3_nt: TGTGCCAGTAGTAAAGACCGGGACAGTCAGCCCCAGCATTTT
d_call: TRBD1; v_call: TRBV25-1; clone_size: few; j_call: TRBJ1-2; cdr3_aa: CASSERGQTVHFYGYTF; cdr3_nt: TGTGCCAGCAGTGAACGGGGACAGACAGTACATTTCTATGGCTACACCTTC
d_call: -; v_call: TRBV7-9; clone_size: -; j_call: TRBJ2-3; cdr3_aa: CASSQGGSPRGDTQYF; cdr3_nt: TGTGCCAGCAGCCAGGGGGGCAGTCCCCGGGGAGATACGCAGTATTTT
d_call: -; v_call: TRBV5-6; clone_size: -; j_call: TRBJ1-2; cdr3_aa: CASSLGRLLYGYTF; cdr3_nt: TGTGCCAGCAGCTTAGGACGGCTCCTTTATGGCTACACCTTC
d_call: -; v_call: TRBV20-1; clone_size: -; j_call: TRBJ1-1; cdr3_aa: CSARRSAEAFF; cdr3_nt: TGCAGTGCTAGAAGGTCGGCTGAAGCTTTCTTT
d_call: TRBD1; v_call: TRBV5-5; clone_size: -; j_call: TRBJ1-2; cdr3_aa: CASSPSGTGESRYTF; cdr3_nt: TGTGCCAGCAGCCCATCCGGGACAGGGGAATCTCGCTACACCTTC
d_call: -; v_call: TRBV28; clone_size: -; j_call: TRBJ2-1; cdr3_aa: CASSLRTRTRSIGEQFF; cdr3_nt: TGTGCCAGCAGTTTACGTACACGGACCCGGAGTATCGGTGAGCAGTTCTTC
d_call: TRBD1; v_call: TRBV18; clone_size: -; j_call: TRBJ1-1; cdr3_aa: CASSPRTGGNTEAFF; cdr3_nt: TGTGCCAGCTCACCGAGGACAGGGGGCAACACTGAAGCTTTCTTT
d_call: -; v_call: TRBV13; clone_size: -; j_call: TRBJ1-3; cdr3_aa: CASSLDSSSGNTIYF; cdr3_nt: TGTGCCAGCAGCTTGGACTCGAGCTCTGGAAACACCATATATTTT
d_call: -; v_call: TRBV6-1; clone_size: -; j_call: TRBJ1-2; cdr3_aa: CASSERDYGYTF; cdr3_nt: TGTGCCAGCAGTGAGAGGGATTATGGCTACACCTTC
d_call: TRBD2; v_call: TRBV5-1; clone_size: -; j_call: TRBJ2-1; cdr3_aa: CASSFRTLAGGSYNEQFF; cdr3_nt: TGCGCCAGCAGCTTCCGTACCCTAGCGGGAGGGAGCTACAATGAGCAGTTCTTC
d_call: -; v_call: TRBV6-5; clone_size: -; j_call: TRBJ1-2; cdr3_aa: CASSYPPEGGYGYTF; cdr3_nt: TGTGCCAGCAGTTACCCGCCCGAGGGGGGCTATGGCTACACCTTC
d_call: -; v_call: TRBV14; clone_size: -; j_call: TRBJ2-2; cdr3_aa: CASSARGNTGELFF; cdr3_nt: TGTGCCAGCAGCGCACGGGGGAACACCGGGGAGCTGTTTTTT
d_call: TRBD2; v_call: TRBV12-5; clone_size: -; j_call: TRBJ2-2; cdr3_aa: CASGRTSGLTQTGELFF; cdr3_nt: TGTGCTAGTGGACGTACTAGCGGGCTCACTCAAACCGGGGAGCTGTTTTTT
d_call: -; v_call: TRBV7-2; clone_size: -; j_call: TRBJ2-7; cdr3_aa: CASSLDREREQYF; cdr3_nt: TGTGCCAGCAGCCTCGACAGAGAGCGCGAGCAGTACTTC
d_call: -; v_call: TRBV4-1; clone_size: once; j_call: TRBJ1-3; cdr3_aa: CASRTTGGSGNTIYF; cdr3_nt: TGCGCCAGCAGGACGACAGGTGGCTCTGGAAACACCATATATTTT
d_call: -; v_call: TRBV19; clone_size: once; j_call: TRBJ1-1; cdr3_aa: CASSIEVSQGAFF; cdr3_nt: TGTGCCAGTAGTATAGAAGTATCCCAAGGGGCTTTCTTT
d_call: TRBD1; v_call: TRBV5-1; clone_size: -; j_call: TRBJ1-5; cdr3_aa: CASSLEGDRNQPQHF; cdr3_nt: TGCGCCAGCAGCTTGGAGGGGGACAGAAATCAGCCCCAGCATTTT
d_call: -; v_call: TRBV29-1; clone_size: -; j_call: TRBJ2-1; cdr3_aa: CSAKSGQVRYNEQFF; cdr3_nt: TGCAGCGCTAAAAGCGGGCAGGTCCGCTACAATGAGCAGTTCTTC
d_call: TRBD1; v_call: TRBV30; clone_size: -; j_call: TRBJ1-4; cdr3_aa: CAWSRDSKNEKLFF; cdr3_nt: TGTGCCTGGAGTCGGGACAGCAAGAATGAAAAACTGTTTTTT
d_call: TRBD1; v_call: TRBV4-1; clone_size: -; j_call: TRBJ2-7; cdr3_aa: CASSFRTGGHEQYF; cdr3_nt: TGCGCCAGCAGCTTTCGGACAGGCGGCCACGAGCAGTACTTC